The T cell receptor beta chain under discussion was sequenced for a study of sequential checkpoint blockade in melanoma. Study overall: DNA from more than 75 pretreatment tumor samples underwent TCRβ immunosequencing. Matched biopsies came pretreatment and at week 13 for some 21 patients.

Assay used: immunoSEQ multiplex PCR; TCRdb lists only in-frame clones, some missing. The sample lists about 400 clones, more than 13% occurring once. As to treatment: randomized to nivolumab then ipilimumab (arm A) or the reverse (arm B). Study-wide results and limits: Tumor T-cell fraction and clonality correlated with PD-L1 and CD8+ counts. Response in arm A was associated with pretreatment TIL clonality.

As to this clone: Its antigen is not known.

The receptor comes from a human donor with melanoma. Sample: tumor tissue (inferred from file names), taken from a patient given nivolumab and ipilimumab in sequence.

The CDR3: CASSSRQGITGNTIYF. CDR3 bases: TGCGCCAGCAGCTCCAGACAGGGGATCACTGGAAACACCATATATTTT. The chain combines TRBV5-1 with TRBJ1-3; the match to TRBD1 covers 8 bases. CDR1 and CDR2 from the germline V gene are SGHRS and YFSETQ. The CDR3 runs to 16 residues. V was clipped by 3 bases and J by 2 bases; unmatched bases: 7.